The present T cell receptor beta chain was sequenced within a study of shared clonotypes between healthy human individuals. Study results and caveats: In general, naive subsets displayed greater estimated richness than memory subsets did. Sharing across a few donors was seen in about 5% of naive CD4 clonotypes.

Method: immunoSEQ multiplex PCR; TCRdb's copy keeps in-frame clones and lacks some. The data hold a few million clones, with 85% to 95% observed a single time. Germline-derived CDR1 and CDR2 are MNHEY and SMNVEV (reference sequence). V lost 6 bases and J lost 1, with 18 bases in between. The CDR3 covers 16 residues. In regard to this clone: Antigen unknown.

Naive CD8 cells were CD45RO-negative, positively selected for CCR7, excluding terminally differentiated effector memory CD45RA+ cells. Sequenced material: naive CD8+ T cells from PBMCs. This chain links TRBV27 with TRBJ1-1, with D possibly being TRBD1 (6 bases). The TCR comes from a man younger than 35 in good health. Some clones in this sample may be carry-over from other donors' samples. The CDR3 protein is CASRPNDLQGNTEAFF. CDR3 nucleotide sequence: TGTGCCAGCAGACCTAATGACTTACAGGGGAACACTGAAGCTTTCTTT.